The next 13 T cell receptor beta chains were all read from a single sample in a study of tumor-infiltrating lymphocytes in primary liver carcinoma. Unsorted whole blood supplied the RNA, and germline DNA was extracted too. Reverse transcription of roughly 480 ng total RNA with a constant-region primer produced TCR beta cDNA. Libraries of TCR beta came from three nested multiplex PCR rounds with slightly modified ARM-PCR. Running roughly 10 cycles apiece, the first two PCR rounds relied on TRBV1-TRBV30 forward primers together with a C-beta reverse primer. TCRdb redid the calling of the multiplex PCR reads with MiXCR, one entry per CDR3 protein. Of 300,000 to 400,000 distinct CDR3 sequences listed, less than 75% are singletons. Sequencing used peripheral blood. These TCRs come from a man aged 40-50 years with primary liver carcinoma and hepatitis B virus infection.

For this clonotype: One base away lies a much larger clone, so this may be a sequencing read error. Here the CDR3 reads CASSYEIDMRHTEDFF. DNA for the CDR3: TGTGCCAGCAGTTACGAAATCGACATGAGGCACACTGAAGATTTCTTT. The gene calls are TRBV6-5 and TRBJ1-1; no clear D. CDR1 MNHEY and CDR2 SVGAGI come from the germline V gene. The CDR3 covers 16 residues.

The sample holds a few counts of this clonotype. It may be a read error: a sequence one base away is much more abundant. Here the CDR3 omits its conserved ending phenylalanine or tryptophan, so a read error is the likely source. The chain joins TRBV12-3 or TRBV12-4 to TRBJ2-2, with D possibly matching TRBD1 (5 bases). Deletions cut 5 bases from V and 5 bases from J, with 6 bases between. The CDR3 is 12 amino acids. The CDR3 nucleotides are TGTGCCAGCAGTCCAGGGACCGGGGAGCTGTTTTCT. Translating gives CASSPGTGELFS.

This clonotype came up a few times. The V call is TRBV6-5, the J call TRBJ1-6, with a weak D call TRBD1 (6 bases). Germline V gene sequence: CDR1 MNHEY, CDR2 SVGAGI. This CDR3 spans 17 amino acids. The V gene lost 5 bases and the J gene lost 6 bases, with 20 bases spanning the gap. Here the CDR3 reads CASSGGPGGYGNSPLHF. CDR3 in DNA: TGTGCCAGCAGTGGGGGGCCAGGAGGGTATGGTAATTCACCCCTCCACTTT.

In this sample, this clonotype turned up many times. V gene TRBV29-1 combines with J gene TRBJ2-7; 12 nucleotides match TRBD2. Germline CDR1 reads SQVTM; CDR2 reads ANQGSEA. Germline trimming cut 7 bases from V and 3 bases from J; bases unmatched to any gene: 16. This CDR3 is built from 17 residues. The CDR3 nucleotides read TGCAGCGCCACCACCGGGACTAGCGGGCGAGCCGGCTACGAGCAGTACTTC. It specifies CSATTGTSGRAGYEQYF.

The chain combines TRBV6-1 with TRBJ1-3; TRBD1 is a possible D gene (5 bases). CDR1 is MNHNS and CDR2 is SASEGT in the germline V gene. The CDR3 extends over 16 amino acids. V dropped 7 bases and J dropped 0 bases, with 16 bases sitting between them. This chain's CDR3 is CASTRGQGGSGNTIYF. The DNA of the CDR3 is TGTGCCAGCACCCGAGGGCAGGGTGGCTCTGGAAACACCATATATTTT.

This clonotype was counted many times. The chain joins TRBV11-2 to TRBJ2-1, with 8 bases that match TRBD2. CDR1 is SGHAT and CDR2 is FQNNGV in the germline V gene. The length of the CDR3 is 16 residues. Germline trimming cut 3 bases from V and 0 bases from J; bases unmatched to any gene: 4. The CDR3 bases are TGTGCCAGCAGCTTGGCGGGAGGAGTCTCCTACAATGAGCAGTTCTTC. Encoded protein: CASSLAGGVSYNEQFF.

The chain recombines TRBV5-1 with TRBJ2-2; D unclear. Germline lookup yields CDR1 SGHRS and CDR2 YFSETQ. The CDR3 is 13 residues long. Trimming shortened V by 2 bases and J by 5 bases, and 7 bases separated the two germline ends. The DNA of the CDR3 is TGCGCCAGCAGCTTATACGTAACCGGGGAGCTGTTTTTT. It translates to CASSLYVTGELFF. Together with reference TRBV5-1 and TRBJ2-2, the CDR3 gives the full variable domain: KAGVTQTPRYLIKTRGQQVTLSCSPISGHRSVSWYQQTPGQGLQFLFEYFSETQRNKGNFPGRFSGRQFSNSRSEMNVSTLELGDSALYLCASSLYVTGELFFGEGSRLTVL.

The chain recombines TRBV10-3 with TRBJ2-7; TRBD1 aligns across 12 bases. The CDR3 covers 18 residues. J was trimmed by 7 bases and V by 6 bases; bases with no gene match: 19. CDR1 and CDR2 (germline): ENHRY, SYGVKD. The CDR3 coding sequence is TGTGCCATCAGAGGGGCCGGGACAGGGGGCCTCCCGGGATATGAGCAGTACTTC. It yields the protein CAIRGAGTGGLPGYEQYF.

The chain uses TRBV10-1 and TRBJ1-1, with D uncertain. The CDR3 contains 15 residues. Germline V gives CDR1 WNHNN, CDR2 SYGVQD (reference sequence). The ends were cut back, 7 bases at V and 0 bases at J, with 15 bases in the middle. The CDR3 coding sequence is TGCGCCAGCATCGACGACTTTAAAATGAACACTGAAGCTTTCTTT. It translates to CASIDDFKMNTEAFF.

The chain links TRBV13 to TRBJ2-1, with D uncertain. V dropped 0 bases and J dropped 7 bases, with 7 bases sitting between them. The germline gives CDR1 PRHDT, CDR2 FYEKMQ (reference sequence). The CDR3 runs to 13 residues. The CDR3 loop reads CASSLGSKNEQFF. DNA for the CDR3: TGTGCCAGCAGCTTAGGGAGTAAAAATGAGCAGTTCTTC.

Remarks on this clonotype: One junction end does not reproduce the germline sequence, and a read error may be involved. The rearrangement uses TRBV14 and TRBJ2-7; D unresolved. Germline loops: CDR1 SGHDN, CDR2 FVKESK. The CDR3 is 14 amino acids. As DNA, the CDR3 is TGTGCCAGCAACCAAGGGCGGCGTTGGGGCGAGCAGTACTTC. Protein sequence: CASNQGRRWGEQYF.

A word on this clonotype: A much larger clonotype is one base distant, so this may be a read error. The CDR3 does not end in the conserved phenylalanine or tryptophan, so this is likely a read error. J is TRBJ1-2 and V is TRBV29-1; 7 bases align to TRBD1. The germline CDR1 and CDR2 sequences are SQVTM and ANQGSEA. The CDR3 is 12 residues long. The junction had 6 bases not matched to a gene; V was cut back by 7 bases and J by 4 bases. The CDR3, as DNA: TGCAGCGGGGGGACAGCAGGCTATGGCTACACCTCC. This gives the protein CSGGTAGYGYTS.

The V call is TRBV10-1, the J call TRBJ2-2, with D possibly TRBD1 on 5 matching bases. CDR3 length: 17 amino acids. The germline V and J ends were trimmed by 0 bases and 1 base, with 12 bases remaining between them. In germline, CDR1 is WNHNN, CDR2 SYGVQD (reference sequence). The CDR3 region is CASSESWQGGNTGELFF. The CDR3 region has the DNA TGCGCCAGCAGTGAGTCATGGCAGGGCGGGAACACCGGGGAGCTGTTTTTT.